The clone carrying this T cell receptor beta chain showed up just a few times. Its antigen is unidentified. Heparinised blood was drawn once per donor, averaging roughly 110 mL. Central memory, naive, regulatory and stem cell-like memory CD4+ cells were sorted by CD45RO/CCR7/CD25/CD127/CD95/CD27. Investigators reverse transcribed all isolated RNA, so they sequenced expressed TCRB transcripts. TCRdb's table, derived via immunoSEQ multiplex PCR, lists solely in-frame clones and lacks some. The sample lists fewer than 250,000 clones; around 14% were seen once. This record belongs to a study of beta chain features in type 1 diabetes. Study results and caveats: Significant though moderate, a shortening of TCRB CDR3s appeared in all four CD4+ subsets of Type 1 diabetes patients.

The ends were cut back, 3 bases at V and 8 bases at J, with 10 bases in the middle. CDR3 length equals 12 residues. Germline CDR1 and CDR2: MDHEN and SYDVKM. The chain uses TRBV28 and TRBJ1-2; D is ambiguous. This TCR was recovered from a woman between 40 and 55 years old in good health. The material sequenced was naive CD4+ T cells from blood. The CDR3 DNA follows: TGTGCCAGCAGTTTTCTCGGAGGCGGCTACACCTTC. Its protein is CASSFLGGGYTF.